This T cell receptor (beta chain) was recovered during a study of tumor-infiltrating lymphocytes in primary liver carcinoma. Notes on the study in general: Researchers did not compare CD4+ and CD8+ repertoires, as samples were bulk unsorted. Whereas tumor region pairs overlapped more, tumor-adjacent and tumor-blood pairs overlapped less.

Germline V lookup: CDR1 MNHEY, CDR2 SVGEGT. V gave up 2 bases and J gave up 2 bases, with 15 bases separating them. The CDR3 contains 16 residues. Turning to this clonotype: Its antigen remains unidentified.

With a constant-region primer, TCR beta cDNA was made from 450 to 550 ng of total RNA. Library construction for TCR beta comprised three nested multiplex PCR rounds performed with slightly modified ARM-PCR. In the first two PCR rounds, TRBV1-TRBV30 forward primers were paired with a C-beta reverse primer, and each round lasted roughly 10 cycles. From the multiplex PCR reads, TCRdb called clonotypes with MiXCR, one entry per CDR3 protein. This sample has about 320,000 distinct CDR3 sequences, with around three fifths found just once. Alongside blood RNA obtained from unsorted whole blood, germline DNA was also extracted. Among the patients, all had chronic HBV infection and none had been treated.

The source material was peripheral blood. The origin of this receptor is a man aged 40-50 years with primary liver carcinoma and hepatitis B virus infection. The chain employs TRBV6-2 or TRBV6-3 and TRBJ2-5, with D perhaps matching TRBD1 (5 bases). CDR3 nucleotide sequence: TGTGCCAGCAGTTACGTGTCAGGGAAAACACAAGAGACCCAGTACTTC. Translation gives CASSYVSGKTQETQYF.